These T cell receptor beta chains were read from a single sample in a study of blood T cell repertoires in COVID-19. The table came from immunoSEQ multiplex PCR; TCRdb's copy has only in-frame clones and leaves some out. The sample contains 300,000 to 450,000 clones, 85% of which appear only once. Sequencing was performed on peripheral blood. The receptor set was obtained from a woman in her late teens or twenties with acute or convalescent COVID-19. The CDR3 runs from the conserved cysteine through the conserved F or W. A D gene is named only where the DNA matches it firmly. The size field is filled for only some rows; it gives once, few, many or a size class.

size: .
D: .
length: 15
J: TRBJ1-2
V: TRBV27
CDR3: CASAKGVVRNYGYTF
DNA: TGTGCCAGCGCTAAGGGGGTGGTGCGTAACTATGGCTACACCTTC

size: once
D: .
length: 12
J: TRBJ2-5
V: TRBV12-3/TRBV12-4
CDR3: CASSTRGETQYF
DNA: TGTGCCAGCAGTACTAGGGGGGAGACCCAGTACTTC

size: .
D: TRBD1
length: 13
J: TRBJ1-2
V: TRBV4-1
CDR3: CASSRTGRYGYTF
DNA: TGCGCCAGCAGTCGGACAGGGCGCTATGGCTACACCTTC

size: .
D: TRBD2
length: 16
J: TRBJ2-3
V: TRBV5-1
CDR3: CASSLDGRAQTDTQYF
DNA: TGCGCCAGCAGCTTAGACGGGAGGGCACAAACAGATACGCAGTATTTT

size: .
D: TRBD2
length: 16
J: TRBJ2-3
V: TRBV5-1
CDR3: CASSSQAGGSTDTQYF
DNA: TGCGCCAGCAGCTCCCAAGCGGGAGGTAGCACAGATACGCAGTATTTT

size: .
D: .
length: 11
J: TRBJ2-3
V: TRBV10-1
CDR3: CASSDPPAWYF
DNA: TGCGCCAGCAGTGACCCCCCAGCGTGGTATTTT

size: .
D: .
length: 15
J: TRBJ1-1
V: TRBV29-1
CDR3: CSVGGGALKDTEAFF
DNA: TGCAGCGTTGGGGGAGGGGCGCTTAAGGACACTGAAGCTTTCTTT

size: .
D: TRBD1
length: 13
J: TRBJ1-3
V: TRBV6-5
CDR3: CASTGGSGNTIYF
DNA: TGTGCCAGTACAGGGGGCTCTGGAAACACCATATATTTT

size: .
D: .
length: 15
J: TRBJ1-4
V: TRBV6-6
CDR3: CASSYGGVANEKLFF
DNA: TGTGCCAGCAGTTACGGGGGGGTGGCTAATGAAAAACTGTTTTTT

size: .
D: .
length: 11
J: TRBJ2-5
V: TRBV29-1
CDR3: CSADREETQYF
DNA: TGCAGCGCCGACAGAGAAGAGACCCAGTACTTC

size: .
D: .
length: 17
J: TRBJ2-1
V: TRBV13
CDR3: CASTVPPGQGSYNEQFF
DNA: TGTGCCAGCACCGTCCCCCCGGGACAAGGCTCCTACAATGAGCAGTTCTTC

size: .
D: TRBD1
length: 14
J: TRBJ1-5
V: TRBV5-6
CDR3: CASRYRQGVQPQHF
DNA: TGTGCCAGCAGATATCGACAGGGAGTCCAGCCCCAGCATTTT

size: .
D: .
length: 15
J: TRBJ1-4
V: TRBV5-1
CDR3: CASSLEQGAAEKLFF
DNA: TGCGCCAGCAGCTTGGAGCAGGGCGCCGCAGAAAAACTGTTTTTT

size: .
D: .
length: 16
J: TRBJ1-1
V: TRBV9
CDR3: CASSVEAGSKNTEAFF
DNA: TGTGCCAGCAGCGTAGAGGCGGGGTCGAAGAACACTGAAGCTTTCTTT

size: once
D: .
length: 14
J: TRBJ1-4
V: TRBV14
CDR3: CASRGARTNEKLFF
DNA: TGTGCCAGCAGAGGGGCCAGGACTAATGAAAAACTGTTTTTT

size: .
D: .
length: 13
J: TRBJ2-2
V: TRBV5-6
CDR3: CASSATDTGELFF
DNA: TGTGCCAGCAGCGCCACGGACACCGGGGAGCTGTTTTTT

size: .
D: TRBD1
length: 14
J: TRBJ1-4
V: TRBV5-4
CDR3: CASSLRGGGEKLFF
DNA: TGTGCCAGCAGCTTGAGAGGGGGCGGTGAAAAACTGTTTTTT

size: .
D: .
length: 15
J: TRBJ1-1
V: TRBV19
CDR3: CASIPPGTPNTEAFF
DNA: TGTGCCAGTATCCCCCCCGGGACTCCGAACACTGAAGCTTTCTTT

size: few
D: .
length: 14
J: TRBJ1-1
V: TRBV19
CDR3: CASSTHTGSTEAFF
DNA: TGTGCCAGTAGTACACATACAGGGTCCACTGAAGCTTTCTTT

size: .
D: .
length: 12
J: TRBJ2-1
V: TRBV28
CDR3: CASTTQEDEQFF
DNA: TGTGCCAGCACCACGCAGGAGGATGAGCAGTTCTTC

size: .
D: .
length: 13
J: TRBJ2-2
V: TRBV24-1
CDR3: CATGELDTGELFF
DNA: TGTGCCACCGGGGAGCTCGACACCGGGGAGCTGTTTTTT

size: .
D: TRBD1
length: 15
J: TRBJ2-7
V: TRBV2
CDR3: CASSEMRGQGYEQYF
DNA: TGTGCCAGCAGTGAAATGAGGGGACAGGGTTACGAGCAGTACTTC

size: .
D: TRBD2
length: 18
J: TRBJ2-5
V: TRBV30
CDR3: CAWSDPIPLAGGQETQYF
DNA: TGTGCCTGGAGTGACCCCATCCCCCTAGCGGGGGGGCAAGAGACCCAGTACTTC

size: few
D: .
length: 14
J: TRBJ2-5
V: TRBV5-1
CDR3: CASSLFDSAETQYF
DNA: TGCGCCAGCAGCTTATTCGACAGTGCAGAGACCCAGTACTTC

size: .
D: TRBD1
length: 15
J: TRBJ2-1
V: TRBV27
CDR3: CASSYTGQGIFEQFF
DNA: TGTGCCAGCAGTTATACAGGACAGGGGATCTTCGAGCAGTTCTTC

size: .
D: .
length: 15
J: TRBJ2-3
V: TRBV4-1
CDR3: CASSQTGSYGDTQYF
DNA: TGCGCCAGCAGCCAAACAGGGTCATATGGGGATACGCAGTATTTT

size: .
D: .
length: 13
J: TRBJ1-1
V: TRBV11-3
CDR3: CASSKSGGTEAFF
DNA: TGTGCCAGCAGCAAGTCGGGGGGTACTGAAGCTTTCTTT

size: .
D: .
length: 11
J: TRBJ1-5
V: TRBV2
CDR3: CGGRGNQPQHF
DNA: TGTGGGGGGCGCGGCAATCAGCCCCAGCATTTT

size: few
D: .
length: 15
J: TRBJ1-1
V: TRBV18
CDR3: CASSQKQMMNTEAFF
DNA: TGTGCCAGCTCACAAAAACAGATGATGAACACTGAAGCTTTCTTT

size: .
D: .
length: 12
J: TRBJ1-1
V: TRBV19
CDR3: CASRFGDTEAFF
DNA: TGTGCCAGTAGGTTTGGAGACACTGAAGCTTTCTTT

size: .
D: .
length: 16
J: TRBJ2-7
V: TRBV12-5
CDR3: CASGLHGWGESYEQYF
DNA: TGTGCTAGTGGTCTCCACGGTTGGGGGGAATCCTACGAGCAGTACTTC

size: .
D: TRBD1
length: 14
J: TRBJ1-3
V: TRBV10-3
CDR3: CATHRGPSGNTIYF
DNA: TGTGCCACTCACAGGGGGCCCTCTGGAAACACCATATATTTT

size: .
D: TRBD2
length: 15
J: TRBJ2-1
V: TRBV9
CDR3: CASSPPSGSNNEQFF
DNA: TGTGCCAGCAGCCCTCCTAGCGGGAGTAACAATGAGCAGTTCTTC